The next 13 T cell receptor beta chains were all read from a single sample in a study of response to subunit inactivated influenza vaccine. One entry per CDR3 protein results from TCRdb running MiXCR on the RT-PCR reads. The table records about 520,000 distinct CDR3 sequences, roughly 23% of them present only once. The sequencing used CD4+ T cells sorted from PBMCs, collected 5 to 6 days after vaccination. These TCRs come from a man between 50 and 59 years old who received an inactivated influenza vaccine.

Only a few counts were recorded for this clonotype. This chain connects TRBV3-1 to TRBJ2-1, with 8 bases lining up with TRBD2. V gave up 0 bases and J gave up 0 bases; unmatched junction bases: 4. CDR1 and CDR2 from the germline V gene are LGHDT and YNNKEL (reference sequence). This CDR3 has 17 amino acids. For the CDR3, the DNA is TGTGCCAGCAGCCAAGATGGACTAGCCCTCTCCTACAATGAGCAGTTCTTC. This gives the protein CASSQDGLALSYNEQFF.

This chain uses TRBV15 with TRBJ2-5; 10 positions agree with TRBD1. This CDR3 has 16 residues. The V gene end was trimmed by 3 bases and the J gene end by 4 bases; junction bases not matched to a gene: 8. Germline V gives CDR1 LNHNV, CDR2 YYDKDF (reference sequence). The chain's CDR3 is CATSRIDRGRLETQYF. CDR3 DNA: TGTGCCACCAGCAGGATCGACAGGGGGCGATTAGAGACCCAGTACTTC.

This clonotype was detected only a few times. The CDR3 region is CASSDGLAAYNEQFF. For the CDR3, the DNA is TGTGCCAGCAGTGACGGGCTAGCGGCATACAATGAGCAGTTCTTC. The chain couples TRBV6-4 to TRBJ2-1, with TRBD2 matching over 7 bases. The CDR3 is 15 residues long. CDR1 and CDR2 from the germline V gene are MRHNA and SNTAGT. V lost 2 bases and J lost 4; bases outside the gene matches: 5.

This chain uses TRBV20-1 with TRBJ2-3; no firm D call. The CDR3 loop spans 13 amino acids. The V gene's germline CDR1 is DFQATT and CDR2 SNEGSKA (reference sequence). V lost 7 bases, J lost 2 bases, and 13 bases lay in between. CDR3 coding DNA: TGCAGTGGATCAGGCCATTCCACAGATACGCAGTATTTT. This encodes CSGSGHSTDTQYF.

This chain joins TRBV5-5 and TRBJ1-1, with TRBD1 matching 12 bases. The CDR3 covers 15 residues. Germline V gene sequence: CDR1 SGHKS, CDR2 YYEKEE (reference sequence). Trimming took 3 bases from V and 6 from J; bases not matched to a gene: 6. The CDR3 DNA follows: TGTGCCAGCAGCTCACGGGGGACAGGGGGCTCTGAAGCTTTCTTT. It encodes CASSSRGTGGSEAFF. The variable domain in full, with the rest retrieved from reference TRBV5-5 and TRBJ1-1, is DAGVTQSPTHLIKTRGQQVTLRCSPISGHKSVSWYQQVLGQGPQFIFQYYEKEERGRGNFPDRFSARQFPNYSSELNVNALLLGDSALYLCASSSRGTGGSEAFFGQGTRLTVV.

V is TRBV10-3 and J is TRBJ2-1; D not certain. Germline V CDR1 and CDR2: ENHRY, SYGVKD. Trimming removed 6 bases from V and 7 bases from J, with 13 bases in between. The CDR3 loop spans 13 amino acids. The CDR3 loop is CAIRSGGPNEQFF. The CDR3 bases are TGTGCCATCAGGTCCGGCGGACCAAATGAGCAGTTCTTC.

The chain recombines TRBV5-1 with TRBJ2-1; D gene unclear. Germline CDR1 SGHRS, CDR2 YFSETQ. V lost 1 base, J lost 7 bases, and 6 bases lay in between. CDR3 length equals 12 residues. Written as DNA, the CDR3 is TGCGCCAGCAGCTTGACCGATAATGAGCAGTTCTTC. Its protein is CASSLTDNEQFF. Full variable domain (missing parts from reference TRBV5-1 and TRBJ2-1): KAGVTQTPRYLIKTRGQQVTLSCSPISGHRSVSWYQQTPGQGLQFLFEYFSETQRNKGNFPGRFSGRQFSNSRSEMNVSTLELGDSALYLCASSLTDNEQFFGPGTRLTVL.

This clonotype was detected a few times. V usage is TRBV12-3 or TRBV12-4 and J usage is TRBJ2-1; TRBD2 might be the D (6 bases). V was shortened by 2 bases and J by 0 bases, with 11 bases between the two germline ends. This CDR3 region has 16 residues. CDR3 coding DNA: TGTGCCAGCAGTTTATTAGCGGCGAGCTCCTACAATGAGCAGTTCTTC. Translation gives CASSLLAASSYNEQFF.

The V call is TRBV7-9, the J call TRBJ1-2, with D perhaps TRBD1 (6 bases). The V gene lost 1 base and the J gene lost 4 bases, with 10 bases spanning the gap. The length of the CDR3 is 14 residues. The germline gives CDR1 SEHNR, CDR2 FQNEAQ (reference sequence). This CDR3 reads CASSLGQASYGYTF. The CDR3, as DNA: TGTGCCAGCAGCTTAGGACAGGCGAGCTATGGCTACACCTTC.

V gene TRBV5-1 combines with J gene TRBJ2-7; D tentatively fits TRBD1 or TRBD2 (5 bases each). Germline V gene sequence: CDR1 SGHRS, CDR2 YFSETQ. Trimming removed 4 bases from V and 6 bases from J, with 14 bases in between. The CDR3 loop spans 13 amino acids. The CDR3 nucleotides are TGCGCCAGCAGCGAGGTGGGGACCCCCGAGCAGTACTTC. Amino acids: CASSEVGTPEQYF. The entire variable domain, with the rest obtained from reference TRBV5-1 and TRBJ2-7, is as follows: KAGVTQTPRYLIKTRGQQVTLSCSPISGHRSVSWYQQTPGQGLQFLFEYFSETQRNKGNFPGRFSGRQFSNSRSEMNVSTLELGDSALYLCASSEVGTPEQYFGPGTRLTVT.

This clonotype was picked up a small number of times. The chain has TRBV4-2 and TRBJ1-5; D gene uncertain. CDR3 length equals 15 residues. CDR1 LGHNA and CDR2 YNFKEQ come from the germline V gene. V shed 3 bases and J shed 6 bases, with 15 bases lying between them. In DNA, the CDR3 is TGTGCCAGCAGCCAGACGGACGGCCGGGGTCAGCCCCAGCATTTT. Residues: CASSQTDGRGQPQHF.

This clonotype came up many times. The chain is built from TRBV6-5 and TRBJ2-5, with 10 bases matching TRBD1. Germline values: CDR1 MNHEY, CDR2 SVGAGI. V dropped 3 bases and J dropped 4; count of bases not matched to a gene: 5. This CDR3 has 15 residues. The CDR3 DNA sequence: TGTGCCAGCAGTTATCCCGGGACAGGGGTAGAGACCCAGTACTTC. Translating it yields CASSYPGTGVETQYF.

This clonotype was found a few times. V gene TRBV20-1 combines with J gene TRBJ1-6, with 7 bases identical to TRBD1. From germline, CDR1 is DFQATT and CDR2 SNEGSKA (reference sequence). The CDR3 totals 12 residues. The junction had 3 bases not matched to a gene; V was cut back by 5 bases and J by 8 bases. Written as DNA, the CDR3 is TGCAGTGCTCAAGACAGGGATTCACCCCTCCACTTT. Translated: CSAQDRDSPLHF.